This T cell receptor (beta chain) was obtained from a study of blood T cell repertoires in COVID-19. About the study: Sites in the United States, Italy and Spain provided acute and convalescent COVID-19 samples. In each case, the material was cDNA or gDNA derived from T cells, B-cell-depleted T cells, or PBMCs.

Trimming removed 5 bases from V and 1 base from J, with 14 bases in between. CDR1 is SGHTA, CDR2 FQGNSA, per germline. This CDR3 is built from 15 residues. Authors' processing steps: Estimation of nucleated cell counts relied on the amplification of reference gene primers. Libraries were prepared by immunoSEQ multiplex PCR; TCRdb keeps only in-frame clonotypes and omits some of them. That table is the source of V, J and clone size, and D and trimming were worked out from the DNA. The sample holds 100,000 or so clones, 85% to 90% seen once. This receptor was obtained from a human donor in a cohort sampled during active COVID-19. Sequencing was carried out using peripheral blood. The chain combines TRBV7-2 with TRBJ1-1; D call uncertain. CDR3 sequence: CASSPDGNRNTEAFF. Here the CDR3 DNA reads TGTGCCAGCAGCCCAGACGGGAACAGGAACACTGAAGCTTTCTTT.